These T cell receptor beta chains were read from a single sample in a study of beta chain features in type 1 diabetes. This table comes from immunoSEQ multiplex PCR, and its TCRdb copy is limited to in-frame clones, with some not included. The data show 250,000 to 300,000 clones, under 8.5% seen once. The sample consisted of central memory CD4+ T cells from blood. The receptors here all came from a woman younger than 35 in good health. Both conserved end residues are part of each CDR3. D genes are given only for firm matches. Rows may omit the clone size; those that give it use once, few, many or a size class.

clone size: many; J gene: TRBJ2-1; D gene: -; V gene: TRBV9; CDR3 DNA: TGTGCCAGCAGCGTAGCTAGCGTAACCTACAATGAGCAGTTCTTC; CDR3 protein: CASSVASVTYNEQFF
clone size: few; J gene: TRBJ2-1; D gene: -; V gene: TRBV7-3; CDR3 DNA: TGTGCCAGCAGCTTAACGGGCGTCTTTGATGCCTACAATGAGCAGTTCTTC; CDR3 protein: CASSLTGVFDAYNEQFF
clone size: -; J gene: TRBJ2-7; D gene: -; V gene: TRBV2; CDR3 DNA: TGTGCCAGCAGGGCTACCTCCTACGAGCAGTACTTC; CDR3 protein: CASRATSYEQYF
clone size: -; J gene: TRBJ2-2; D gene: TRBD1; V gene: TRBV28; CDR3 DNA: TGTGCCAGCAGTCCCTGGACAGGCCCTACCGGGGAGCTGTTTTTT; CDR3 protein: CASSPWTGPTGELFF
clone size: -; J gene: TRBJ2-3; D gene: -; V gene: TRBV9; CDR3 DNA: TGTGCCAGCAGCGCAAGGATCACAGATACGCAGTATTTT; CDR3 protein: CASSARITDTQYF
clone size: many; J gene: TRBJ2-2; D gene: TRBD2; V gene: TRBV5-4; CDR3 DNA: TGTGCCAGCAGCCCTAGCGGACTCACCGGGGAGCTGTTTTTT; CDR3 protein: CASSPSGLTGELFF
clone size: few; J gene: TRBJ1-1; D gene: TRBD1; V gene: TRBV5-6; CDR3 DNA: TGTGCCAGCAGCTTTGGGACAGGGGGCATGAACACTGAAGCTTTCTTT; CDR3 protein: CASSFGTGGMNTEAFF
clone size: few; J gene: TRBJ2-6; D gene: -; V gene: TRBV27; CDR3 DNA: TGTGCCAGCAGTTTGGGCTCTGGGGCCAACGTCCTGACTTTC; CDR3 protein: CASSLGSGANVLTF
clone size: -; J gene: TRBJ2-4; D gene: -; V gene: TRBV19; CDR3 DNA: TGTGCCAGTAGTAGGTTGACAGGAACGACCATTCAGTACTTC; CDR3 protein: CASSRLTGTTIQYF
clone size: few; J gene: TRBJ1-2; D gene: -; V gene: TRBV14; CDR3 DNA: TGTGCCAGCAGCCGAATTGGAAGTGGCTACACCTTC; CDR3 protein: CASSRIGSGYTF